Listed here are 22 T cell receptor beta chains from one sample, sequenced in a study of blood T cell repertoires in COVID-19. Some clones are missing from TCRdb's copy, which holds only in-frame ones; the method was immunoSEQ multiplex PCR. The sample has over 100,000 clones, over 70% seen once. Source material: peripheral blood. The receptors stem from a human donor in a cohort sampled during active or convalescent COVID-19.

The count of this clone is one. V is TRBV6-5 and J is TRBJ1-1; unclear D gene. The CDR3 sequence is 15 residues long. CDR1 is MNHEY and CDR2 is SVGAGI in the germline V gene. V was clipped by 0 bases and J by 2 bases, with 10 bases between them. The CDR3 coding sequence is TGTGCCAGCAGTTACTCGAAACAGCTAAACACTGAAGCTTTCTTT. Translating gives CASSYSKQLNTEAFF.

The gene calls are TRBV6-5 and TRBJ2-1, with D maybe TRBD2 (7 bases). CDR1 is MNHEY and CDR2 is SVGAGI in the germline V gene. Trimming removed 0 bases from V and 6 bases from J, with 15 bases in between. The CDR3 spans 16 residues. CDR3 sequence: CASSYSNLGGPNEQFF. CDR3 bases: TGTGCCAGCAGTTACTCGAACTTGGGGGGGCCCAATGAGCAGTTCTTC.

The CDR3 reads CASSERQGFLYTF. CDR3 in DNA: TGTGCCAGCAGTGAGCGACAGGGTTTTCTCTACACCTTC. The gene calls are TRBV2 and TRBJ1-2; 7 bases are shared with TRBD1. This CDR3 is 13 amino acids long. V lost 3 bases, J lost 10 bases, and 8 bases stayed unmatched. Germline V lookup: CDR1 SNHLY, CDR2 FYNNEI.

This clone was picked up one time. The chain couples TRBV19 to TRBJ1-1, with 7 nucleotides matching TRBD1. Germline CDR1 LNHDA, CDR2 SQIVND (reference sequence). The CDR3 spans 15 residues. Unmatched junction bases numbered 13, after V lost 6 bases and J lost 6 bases. CDR3: CASRHPGQLASEAFF. The CDR3 nucleotides are TGTGCCAGTAGACACCCGGGACAGTTGGCGTCTGAAGCTTTCTTT.

This rearrangement joins TRBV6-5 to TRBJ1-2, with D tentatively TRBD1 (6 bases). The CDR3 loop spans 15 amino acids. CDR1 is MNHEY and CDR2 is SVGAGI in the germline V gene. V was cut by 4 bases and J by 2 bases, with 14 bases left in between. The CDR3 DNA follows: TGTGCCAGCAGTTCCCCAGGGGCCACGAACTATGGCTACACCTTC. It yields the protein CASSSPGATNYGYTF.

The V gene is TRBV7-3, the J gene TRBJ2-7, with TRBD2 matching over 9 bases. The V and J ends lost 2 bases and 2 bases, in that order; junction bases with no gene match: 4. CDR1 and CDR2 from the germline V gene are SGHTA and FQGTGA. This CDR3 has 15 residues. The CDR3 sequence: CASSLEGLATYEQYF. The CDR3 nucleotides read TGTGCCAGCAGCTTAGAGGGACTAGCCACCTACGAGCAGTACTTC.

The chain employs TRBV6-6 and TRBJ2-1, with TRBD2 as a possible D gene (5 bases). The CDR3 consists of 14 residues. Trimming took off 5 bases at V and 8 bases at J, with 16 bases between the two ends. CDR1 is MNHNY and CDR2 is SVGAGI in the germline V gene (reference sequence). The CDR3 reads CASSGEYSDDEQFF. DNA for the CDR3: TGTGCCAGCAGTGGGGAGTATTCTGACGATGAGCAGTTCTTC.

V is TRBV7-8 and J is TRBJ1-3; no definite D call. With 1 base removed from V and 0 bases from J, the gap between germline ends came to 13 bases. The CDR3 totals 17 residues. Germline V gives CDR1 SGHVS, CDR2 FQNEAQ. CDR3 nucleotides: TGTGCCAGCAGCTTAGGCCCAAAATCGAGCTCTGGAAACACCATATATTTT. Protein sequence: CASSLGPKSSSGNTIYF.

The chain couples TRBV7-2 to TRBJ1-5; D unclear. The CDR3 totals 14 residues. Germline CDR1 reads SGHTA; CDR2 reads FQGNSA. Trimming took off 5 bases at V and 2 bases at J, with 10 bases between the two ends. For the CDR3, the DNA is TGTGCCAGCAGCCTCAGCGGCGGCAATCAGCCCCAGCATTTT. Amino acids: CASSLSGGNQPQHF.

The rearrangement joins TRBV11-3 to TRBJ2-1; TRBD1 aligns across 7 bases. The CDR3 sequence is 14 residues long. The trim removed 4 bases at V and 5 bases at J, leaving 5 bases unmatched. CDR1 is SGHNT, CDR2 YENEEA, per germline. CDR3 nucleotide sequence: TGTGCCAGCAGCTCCCTCGGACAGGACAATGAGCAGTTCTTC. Protein product: CASSSLGQDNEQFF.

The chain combines TRBV23-1 with TRBJ1-3; tentatively, D is TRBD1 (5 bases). TRBV23-1 is placed among ORFs of uncertain function. Trimming cost V 7 bases and J 1 base, with 14 bases left between them. The CDR3 sequence is 15 residues long. This CDR3 is CASNTRVGSGNTIYF. The CDR3 DNA follows: TGCGCCAGCAACACCAGGGTAGGTTCTGGAAACACCATATATTTT.

This chain links TRBV24-1 with TRBJ2-3, with 15 bases aligning to TRBD2. V shed 4 bases, J shed 6 bases, and the junction held 7 bases outside the gene matches. The CDR3 runs to 17 residues. Germline-derived CDR1 and CDR2 are KGHDR and SFDVKD. The CDR3 nucleotides read TGTGCCACCAGTGAGCGGACTAGCGGGAGGGTCTCGGATACGCAGTATTTT. It codes for CATSERTSGRVSDTQYF.

The gene calls are TRBV7-8 and TRBJ2-7; D remains ambiguous. Germline V gene sequence: CDR1 SGHVS, CDR2 FQNEAQ. This CDR3 region has 15 residues. Deletions cut 1 base from V and 0 bases from J, with 10 bases between. The DNA of the CDR3 is TGTGCCAGCAGCTTAGTTCCTGCGAGCTCCTACGAGCAGTACTTC. Its protein product is CASSLVPASSYEQYF.

Here the CDR3 reads CASSLYRQETQYF. CDR3 nucleotides: TGTGCCAGCAGCTTGTACAGGCAAGAGACCCAGTACTTC. This chain uses TRBV5-4 with TRBJ2-5, with D possibly matching TRBD1 (5 bases). Germline V lookup: CDR1 SGHNT, CDR2 YYREEE (reference sequence). The CDR3 length is 13 residues. V was cut by 1 base and J by 2 bases, with 6 bases left in between.

The chain is built from TRBV7-9 and TRBJ2-1; 7 nucleotides agree with TRBD1. The junction had 4 bases not matched to a gene; V was cut back by 8 bases and J by 3 bases. Germline V gene data show CDR1 as SEHNR and CDR2 as FQNEAQ (reference sequence). The CDR3 spans 13 residues. In nucleotides, the CDR3 is TGTGCCAGCGGTAGGGACAGCTACAATGAGCAGTTCTTC. Its translation is CASGRDSYNEQFF.

J is TRBJ1-1 and V is TRBV4-3; 7 bases agree with TRBD1. There are 14 residues in the CDR3. Per germline, CDR1 LGHNA and CDR2 YSLEER. J lost 4 bases, V lost 4 bases, and 6 bases had no gene match. The CDR3 here is CASSPGQPATEAFF. Here the CDR3 DNA reads TGCGCCAGCAGCCCGGGACAGCCGGCCACTGAAGCTTTCTTT.

This clone was picked up many times. CDR3 in amino acids: CASSQLAGGPYEQYF. The CDR3 DNA sequence: TGCGCCAGCAGCCAATTAGCGGGGGGTCCCTACGAGCAGTACTTC. This chain links TRBV4-1 with TRBJ2-7, with 10 bases matching TRBD2. CDR3 length: 15 amino acids. Per germline, CDR1 MGHRA and CDR2 YSYEKL. J was trimmed by 2 bases and V by 2 bases; bases with no gene match: 3.

This chain uses TRBV7-8 with TRBJ2-7; weak D call: TRBD1 (5 bases). Between the trimmed V and J ends, which lost 7 bases and 7 bases, there was a span of 20 bases. CDR1 is SGHVS, CDR2 FQNEAQ, per germline. The CDR3 runs to 14 residues. The CDR3 loop reads CASTTVGALGEQYF. The CDR3 nucleotides read TGTGCCAGCACCACTGTAGGGGCCCTGGGGGAGCAGTACTTC.

The chain couples TRBV28 to TRBJ1-4; 8 bases fit TRBD1. With V trimmed by 10 bases and J by 4 bases, 5 bases remained unmatched. The CDR3 has 13 residues. Germline loops: CDR1 MDHEN, CDR2 SYDVKM. DNA of the CDR3: TGTGCCATCAAGACAGGGGTTAATGAAAAACTGTTTTTT. Translated: CAIKTGVNEKLFF.

This sequence joins TRBV28 and TRBJ1-2; weak D call: TRBD1 (6 bases). The CDR3 contains 15 residues. V dropped 4 bases and J dropped 5 bases, with 17 bases sitting between them. Germline V gene sequence: CDR1 MDHEN, CDR2 SYDVKM. CDR3 region: CASSYGGAIQYGYTF. Written as DNA, the CDR3 is TGTGCCAGCAGTTACGGGGGGGCCATACAGTATGGCTACACCTTC.

This chain links TRBV6-2 or TRBV6-3 with TRBJ2-7, with 14 nucleotides matching TRBD2. J lost 4 bases, V lost 3 bases, and 17 bases had no gene match. Per the germline V gene, CDR1 is MNHEY and CDR2 is SVGEGT. The CDR3 sequence is 20 residues long. This chain's CDR3 is CASSYSGPGLAGDPRYEQYF. The DNA of the CDR3 is TGTGCCAGCAGTTATAGTGGTCCGGGACTAGCGGGGGACCCTCGGTACGAGCAGTACTTC.

This sequence joins TRBV7-2 and TRBJ1-2; 8 bases agree with TRBD1. CDR3 size: 13 residues. Germline loops: CDR1 SGHTA, CDR2 FQGNSA. V trimming: 5 bases; J trimming: 8 bases; junction bases outside the gene matches: 7. The DNA of the CDR3 is TGTGCCAGCAGCCCCCGGACAGGGAGGGGCTACACCTTC. Protein sequence: CASSPRTGRGYTF.